The rows below give T cell receptor beta chains drawn from one sample of a study of beta chain features in type 1 diabetes. Data came from immunoSEQ multiplex PCR; TCRdb stores just in-frame clones and leaves some out. The sample lists roughly 40,000 clones; about half were seen once. The sequencing sample was made of central memory CD4+ T cells from blood. These receptor sequences come from a young woman in good health. CDR3s include the opening cysteine and the closing phenylalanine or tryptophan. D genes are given only for firm matches. Size is omitted from some rows. Given values are once, few, many or a class for expanded clones.

clone_size j_call d_call v_call cdr3_nt cdr3_aa
- TRBJ1-1 - TRBV30 TGTGCCTGGAGTGCCTGGGGGGGAGCAAACACTGAAGCTTTCTTT CAWSAWGGANTEAFF
- TRBJ1-4 - TRBV5-1 TGCGCCAGCAGCTTGCGGGGGGCCGCCGGCTCTAATGAAAAACTGTTTTTT CASSLRGAAGSNEKLFF
- TRBJ1-1 - TRBV5-1 TGCGCCAGCAGCTTATCGCAGGCGAACACTGAAGCTTTCTTT CASSLSQANTEAFF
- TRBJ2-3 TRBD2 TRBV9 TGTGCCAGCAGCGTAGGACTAGCGGGGGGGCGTACAGATACGCAGTATTTT CASSVGLAGGRTDTQYF
- TRBJ1-4 - TRBV4-2 TGTGCCAGCAGCCAGTACCAACTCGGGTCCTTTAATGAAAAACTGTTTTTT CASSQYQLGSFNEKLFF
- TRBJ2-1 TRBD2 TRBV7-2 TGTGCCAGCAGCACATCTCTAGCGGGAGCGGTCTACAATGAGCAGTTCTTC CASSTSLAGAVYNEQFF
- TRBJ1-3 - TRBV29-1 TGCAGCGTTGGTCTGGGCCACTCTGGAAACACCATATATTTT CSVGLGHSGNTIYF
- TRBJ2-7 TRBD2 TRBV28 TGTGCCAGCAGCTCCGGGACTAGCGGGACCGAGCAGTACTTC CASSSGTSGTEQYF
few TRBJ1-2 TRBD1 TRBV19 TGTGCCAGTAGCCAGACAGGGGTCAACAACTATGGCTACACCTTC CASSQTGVNNYGYTF
few TRBJ2-5 - TRBV11-2 TGTGCCAGCAGCTTACAAGCGGTATCTCAAGAGACCCAGTACTTC CASSLQAVSQETQYF
- TRBJ2-5 TRBD2 TRBV7-8 TGTGCCAGCAGCTTAGGCGGGGGGGCGGAGACCCAGTACTTC CASSLGGGAETQYF
few TRBJ1-1 - TRBV7-3 TGTGCCAGCAGCTCCCAGCGGGGGACTGAAGCTTTCTTT CASSSQRGTEAFF
- TRBJ2-7 TRBD1 TRBV30 TGTGCCTGGAGAGGGACAGGTCGGGTCTACGAGCAGTACTTC CAWRGTGRVYEQYF
once TRBJ1-2 TRBD1 TRBV5-1 TGCGCCAGCAGCGGCGGGACAGGGGCACAGCTCGTAAGTGGCTACACCTTC CASSGGTGAQLVSGYTF
- TRBJ2-6 TRBD1 TRBV19 TGTGCCAGTAGTATCCAGCCCGGGACAGGGCCCTCTGGGGCCAACGTCCTGACTTTC CASSIQPGTGPSGANVLTF
- TRBJ1-1 - TRBV11-2 TGTGCCAGCAGCTTCATAGACTCGAGAGCTTTCTTT CASSFIDSRAFF
- TRBJ1-5 - TRBV10-1 TGCGCCAGCAGTGAGGGGCAGGGAATGCAGCCCCAGCATTTT CASSEGQGMQPQHF
once TRBJ2-1 - TRBV6-5 TGTGCCAGCAGTTCTAAGAATGAGCAGTTCTTC CASSSKNEQFF
- TRBJ1-4 - TRBV10-3 TGTGCCATCAGCGCCGACAGAGCAACTAATGAAAAACTGTTTTTT CAISADRATNEKLFF
- TRBJ2-1 TRBD1 TRBV4-1 TGCGCCAGCAGCCAGGGGGACAGGGGGAGAGCGGATGAGCAGTTCTTC CASSQGDRGRADEQFF
- TRBJ2-1 - TRBV19 TGTGCCAGTAGGGACCTCCGGGACAACAATGAGCAGTTCTTC CASRDLRDNNEQFF
- TRBJ2-6 - TRBV18 TGTGCCAGCTCACCACTACAGTCTTCCGGGGCCAACGTCCTGACTTTC CASSPLQSSGANVLTF